Sequencing of this T cell receptor beta chain was carried out in a study of early T cells in non-severe SARS-CoV-2 infection (TCRdb year 2021). For the wider study: Bulk RNA from unsorted whole blood was used for TCR sequencing, so alpha and beta chains could not be paired.

The method behind the library was 5' RACE. Sequencing was carried out with a NextSeq 500. To correct for sequencing error and PCR bias, the TCR library protocol tagged individual cDNA molecules with unique molecular identifiers. TCR alpha and beta chains were both sequenced, and the abundances of alpha and beta sequences in each sample were closely correlated with each other. Processing in the source paper ran as follows. V gene, J gene and CDR3 annotation of TCR sequences was performed with Decombinator V4. TCRs were defined as expanded if a significant change between any two time points was detected under a Poisson model with p below 0.0001. Abundances of TCRs were expressed as counts per million after normalisation to the total number of TCRs sequenced in each sample. VDJdb, accessed 1 November 2021, was searched for CMV, EBV and SARS-CoV-2 annotated TCRs, excluding TCRs annotated for multiple antigens. TCRdb handled the public reads itself, with Q25 trimming in fastp and clone calling in MiXCR, and kept productive beta chains. When rows share a CDR3 protein, they turn into one entry using the most common DNA and genes. The V and J calls, along with clone size, are taken from TCRdb and not from the paper's own processing. Across this sample there are fewer than 25,000 distinct CDR3 sequences, with about 4% seen only once. The ten largest clones represent around 7.3% of the sample.

This clonotype qualifies as large (0.1 to 1%). The antigen it binds to is not known. Base-call qualities are not available, and no considerably larger clone is one nucleotide away. This was a case-control study nested in a cohort of healthcare workers in London, UK, who had nasopharyngeal swab PCR tests and blood samples taken every week. Healthcare workers were recruited during the week of the UK lockdown, between 23 and 31 March 2020, and followed weekly for up to roughly 15 weeks. Broad study findings and their caveats: Matching against VDJdb was skewed toward anti-spike CD8 responses, likely underestimated virus-specific expansions, and missed private and CD4 specificities.

Material: whole blood. The TCR was taken from an adult who was a healthcare worker with PCR-confirmed SARS-CoV-2 infection or an uninfected control (not recorded which).

The CDR3 protein: CSARDFRDTGELFF. The nucleotide sequence is given as TGCAGTGCTAGAGATTTCAGGGACACCGGGGAGCTGTTTTTT. This chain joins TRBV20-1 to TRBJ2-2, and perhaps TRBD1 as D gene, on 5 matching bases. For CDR1 and CDR2, the germline V gene (reference sequence) lists DFQATT and SNEGSKA. At the junction V is shortened by 0 bases and J by 3 bases, with 8 bases in between. Including the terminal cysteine and phenylalanine, the CDR3 comprises 14 residues. Left in the record is the CDR3 DNA by itself, 42 bases read in frame from the first base.